This T cell receptor (beta chain) was obtained from a study of radiotherapy plus CTLA-4 blockade in lung cancer. The study, taken as a whole, reports: TCR clones from tumors expanded in blood after radiotherapy plus ipilimumab.

Patients with chemo-refractory metastatic non-small-cell lung cancer received focal radiation plus CTLA-4 blockade with ipilimumab. A remark on this clone: Its antigen is not known.

Libraries were prepared by immunoSEQ multiplex PCR; TCRdb keeps only in-frame clonotypes and omits some of them. The data hold over 10,000 clones, with about 80% observed a single time. The CDR3 has 14 amino acids. Deletions cut 1 base from V and 0 bases from J, with 6 bases between. Germline CDR1 SGHTA, CDR2 FQGNSA. Sequencing was performed on peripheral blood, taken from a patient treated with radiotherapy plus ipilimumab. This sequence was found in a human donor with non-small cell lung cancer that progressed on radiotherapy plus ipilimumab. This chain links TRBV7-2 with TRBJ2-5; D ambiguous. CDR3 residues: CASSLDRYQETQYF. The CDR3 nucleotides are TGTGCCAGCAGCTTAGACCGGTACCAAGAGACCCAGTACTTC.